The sample holds a few counts of the clone carrying this TCR beta chain. The antigen is undetermined. The data originate from a study of identical twins. Template switching, a step in the protocol, added a universal primer site, and cDNA carried unique molecular identifiers. Each CDR3 protein is one row after TCRdb ran MiXCR on the 5' RACE reads. The sample carries 1.5 million to 2 million distinct CDR3 sequences, around 29% recorded once. Study conclusions and caveats: Insertions were reduced in abundant cord blood beta clonotypes but not in memory repertoires. Models predicted less out-of-frame TCR alpha sharing in monozygotic twins than was found.

Germline V lookup: CDR1 SGHRS, CDR2 YFSETQ. This CDR3 has 19 residues. V shed 4 bases, J shed 0 bases, and the junction held 12 bases outside the gene matches. J is TRBJ2-6 and V is TRBV5-1; 8 nucleotides align to TRBD2. The sample consisted of cord blood. This receptor was obtained from a newborn girl in good health. This CDR3 reads CASSDRIAGGISGANVLTF. As DNA, the CDR3 is TGCGCCAGCAGCGACAGGATCGCGGGGGGAATCTCTGGGGCCAACGTCCTGACTTTC.